This T cell receptor (beta chain) was observed in a study of naive and memory T cell subsets (dated by TCRdb to about 2017). With regard to the full study: The figure summarizing these samples reported 10 blood donors, 7 tuberculin skin test biopsies and 3 saline control biopsies. PCR2 was typically run as a SYBR Green qPCR and stopped at a set threshold, although low-input samples could use end-point PCR of 5 to 6 cycles instead. General findings and caveats noted by the study authors: The RNA-based method was acknowledged to be potentially sensitive to changes in TCR transcripts with T cell activation and differentiation.

A robust, sensitive protocol for the amplification, sequencing and analysis of TCRs was described in the study, in which 3' ligation of a UMI-containing oligonucleotide to TCR cDNA was used. Whole blood analysis involved drawing 2.5 ml of peripheral blood from adult healthy volunteers into Tempus tubes and then extracting RNA following the manufacturer's instructions. Before reverse transcription, total RNA that had not been cell sorted was treated with RQ1 DNase, with a target input of roughly 1 to 1,100 ng. To check how robust the pipeline was in samples where T cells make up a minority population, libraries were built from skin biopsies and whole blood. This clonotype came up many times. The antigen it recognizes is unknown. No base-level quality is on record; no much larger clone is a single base apart. V was cut back by 0 bases and J by 7 bases, leaving a gap of 22 bases between them. The CDR3 goes from the cysteine to the phenylalanine over 17 residues. Just the 51-base CDR3 DNA is kept, in frame starting at base 1. The germline V gene (reference sequence) gives CDR1 as DFQATT and CDR2 as SNEGSKA.

The library was prepared using 5' RACE. The ligated cDNA was amplified in four rounds of PCR with nested alpha and beta constant region primers together with the SP2 primer. TCR RNA was reverse transcribed with SuperScript IV using alpha and beta constant region primers for the blood and skin samples. An oligonucleotide carrying the Illumina SP2 primer and a UMI was ligated to the cDNA 3' end using T4 RNA ligase 1. The 12-nucleotide UMI consisted of two random hexamers with an eight-base spacer between the hexamers to prevent hairpin formation. From the second PCR onward, TCR alpha and beta chain libraries were processed separately, and dual indexing was applied for multiplexing. After pooling, the indexed libraries were analyzed by capillary electrophoresis and sequenced on either an Illumina MiSeq or NextSeq. PhiX DNA at about 5-7% was spiked into libraries to increase base diversity and improve cluster recognition. The paper's processing steps were these. UMIs were extracted from read 2 by Demultiplexor and combined with the TCR sequence from read 1, and reads were split according to sample indices. V and J genes and V-J junctions were identified by Decombinator, which gave every TCR a five-part identifier that included V and J deletions. Collapsinator used UMIs to correct sequencing errors and PCR amplification heterogeneity, producing a UMI-based abundance for each TCR. CDR3Translator turned identifiers into nucleotide sequence, translated the nucleotide sequence into amino acids, and pulled out CDR3 regions based on terminal motifs. Error-corrected alpha and beta TCR counts from blood and skin were compared after normalization to input RNA amount. TCRdb took the public reads, trimmed them with fastp at Q25, ran MiXCR for clone calling and kept in-frame beta chains. Every distinct CDR3 protein forms one entry, paired with its most common genes and DNA. The V and J calls were determined by TCRdb, not by the authors. The sample profile shows roughly 30,000 distinct CDR3 sequences; over 15% of them were found once. Clones ranked in the top ten supply around 2.5% of the sample.

The receptor was derived from a female donor in good health. This sequence uses TRBV20-1 and TRBJ1-5; possibly the D gene is TRBD1, per 5 matching bases. The DNA sequence is given as TGCAGTGCTAGAGATCGTGGGAGAGGGACGTTGGAACAGCCCCAGCATTTT. It translates as CSARDRGRGTLEQPQHF.